The clone carrying this T cell receptor (beta chain) was seen only a few times. Its matching antigen is unknown. The germline gives CDR1 MNHNS, CDR2 SASEGT. This CDR3 comprises 14 residues. With 8 bases removed from V and 5 bases from J, the gap between germline ends came to 18 bases. TCRdb processed the RT-PCR reads anew with MiXCR; each CDR3 protein has one entry. The sample lists approximately 490,000 distinct CDR3 sequences, approximately 7.8% seen once, with 10% to 15% in the top ten. The sample belongs to a study of response to subunit inactivated influenza vaccine. General study points: Researchers suggested that each seasonal influenza vaccination recruits few new T cells.

This chain links TRBV6-1 with TRBJ1-1, with D possibly being TRBD1 (5 bases). This specimen was PBMCs from blood, taken 23 months after vaccination. The receptor's source is a man between 50 and 69 years old who received an inactivated influenza vaccine. The CDR3 nucleotides are TGTGCCAGCGGTACCCCGGACATAGGGACTGAAGCTTTCTTT. This sequence encodes CASGTPDIGTEAFF.